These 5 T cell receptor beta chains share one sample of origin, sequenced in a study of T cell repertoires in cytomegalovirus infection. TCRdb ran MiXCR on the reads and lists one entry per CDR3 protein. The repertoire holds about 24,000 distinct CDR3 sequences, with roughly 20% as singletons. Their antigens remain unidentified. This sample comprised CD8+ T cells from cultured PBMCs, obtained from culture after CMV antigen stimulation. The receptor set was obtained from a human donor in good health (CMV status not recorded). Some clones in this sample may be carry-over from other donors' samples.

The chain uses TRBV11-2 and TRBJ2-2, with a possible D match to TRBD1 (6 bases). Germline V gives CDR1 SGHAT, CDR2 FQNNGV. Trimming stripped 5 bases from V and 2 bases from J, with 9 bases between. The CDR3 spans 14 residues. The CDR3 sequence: CASSMTGNTGELFF. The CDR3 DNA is TGTGCCAGCAGCATGACAGGAAACACCGGGGAGCTGTTTTTT.

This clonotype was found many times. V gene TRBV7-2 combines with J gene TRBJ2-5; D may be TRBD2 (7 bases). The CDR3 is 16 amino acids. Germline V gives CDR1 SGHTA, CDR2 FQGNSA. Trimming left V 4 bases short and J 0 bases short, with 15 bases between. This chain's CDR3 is CASSWGGGEYQETQYF. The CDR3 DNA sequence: TGTGCCAGCAGCTGGGGGGGCGGGGAGTACCAAGAGACCCAGTACTTC.

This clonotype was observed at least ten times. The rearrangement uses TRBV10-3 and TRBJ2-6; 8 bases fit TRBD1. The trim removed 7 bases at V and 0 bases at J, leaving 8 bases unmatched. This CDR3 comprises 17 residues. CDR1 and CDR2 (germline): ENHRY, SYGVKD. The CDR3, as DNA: TGTGCCATCACTGCGGACAGGGTCAGCTCTGGGGCCAACGTCCTGACTTTC. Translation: CAITADRVSSGANVLTF.

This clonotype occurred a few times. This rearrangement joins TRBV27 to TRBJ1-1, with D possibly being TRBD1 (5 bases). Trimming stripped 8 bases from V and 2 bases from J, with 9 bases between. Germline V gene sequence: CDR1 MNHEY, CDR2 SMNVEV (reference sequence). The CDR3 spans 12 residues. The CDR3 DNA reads TGTGCCAGCGCGAGGGGTAACACTGAAGCTTTCTTT. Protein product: CASARGNTEAFF.

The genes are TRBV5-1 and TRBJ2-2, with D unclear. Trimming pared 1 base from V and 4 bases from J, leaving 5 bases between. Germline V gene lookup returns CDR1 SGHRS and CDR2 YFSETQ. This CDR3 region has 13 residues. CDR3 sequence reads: CASSLSGTGELFF. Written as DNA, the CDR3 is TGCGCCAGCAGCTTGTCGGGCACCGGGGAGCTGTTTTTT.